Listed below are T cell receptor beta chains from one sample, sequenced in a study of blood T cells in healthy people across ages. TCRdb re-analysed the 5' RACE reads in MiXCR, keeping a single row per CDR3 protein. The sample lists over a million distinct CDR3 sequences, under 30% occurring once. The same data also contributed to another study, on T cells of mothers and their children.

Material for sequencing was blood. These receptors were taken from a girl aged 2 to 10 in good health. The CDR3 runs from the conserved cysteine through the conserved F or W. Each record gives: J gene, V gene, CDR3 protein.

TRBJ2-7	TRBV18	CASSPGPRGFREQYF
TRBJ2-7	TRBV24-1	CATSDKDSPYEQYF
TRBJ2-2	TRBV4-2	CASSQGFAAGVNTGELFF
TRBJ1-1	TRBV12-3/TRBV12-4	CASSKQGKNTEAFF
TRBJ2-1	TRBV29-1	CSVEQGRYEQFF
TRBJ1-1	TRBV5-1	CASSFNRDRVAFF
TRBJ2-7	TRBV7-2	CASSLERGGGYEQYF
TRBJ1-6	TRBV7-2	CASSSGQINSPLHF
TRBJ1-1	TRBV29-1	CSVSAILNTEAFF
TRBJ2-3	TRBV5-1	CASRLSGTTDTQYF
TRBJ2-5	TRBV6-5	CASSYSDPLGETQYF
TRBJ2-2	TRBV7-2	CASSLVLPGELFF
TRBJ1-2	TRBV7-2	CAGSLEVQVGYGYTF
TRBJ2-1	TRBV28	CASSLVSSGNEQFF
TRBJ1-2	TRBV10-3	CAISDPDRYYGYTF
TRBJ2-1	TRBV20-1	CSARGLGTSGIEQFF
TRBJ2-2	TRBV14	CASSQDYGSPNTGELFF
TRBJ2-1	TRBV7-2	CASSTSGGNYNEQFF
TRBJ1-4	TRBV25-1	CASSVGTTTNEKLFF
.	TRBV6-1	CASNDGMGTSGGVGETQYF
TRBJ2-3	TRBV7-3	CASSRLAAPDTQYF
TRBJ1-2	TRBV21-1	CASSGWTKHGYTF
TRBJ2-5	TRBV13	CASSLEARGAQYF
.	TRBV5-1	CASSLKQGPNPYEQYF
TRBJ1-2	TRBV25-1	CASSEFLAPRIFF
TRBJ2-3	TRBV12-3/TRBV12-4	CASMTYYGSTDTQYF
TRBJ2-5	TRBV5-1	CASSSGTSWRETQYF
TRBJ2-1	TRBV28	CASSPRGELYNEQFF
TRBJ2-1	TRBV7-2	CASSLKVLFNEQFF
TRBJ2-5	TRBV2	CASRGLAGWGETQYF
TRBJ2-2	TRBV28	CASTRSTGDYTGELFF
TRBJ2-5	TRBV28	CASSPRLAMQETQYF
TRBJ1-4	TRBV20-1	CSARSEKLFF
TRBJ2-1	TRBV18	CASSLPHGNEQFF
TRBJ1-1	TRBV27	CASTERYLTEAFF
TRBJ1-5	TRBV6-6	CASSHRGGSDNQPQHF